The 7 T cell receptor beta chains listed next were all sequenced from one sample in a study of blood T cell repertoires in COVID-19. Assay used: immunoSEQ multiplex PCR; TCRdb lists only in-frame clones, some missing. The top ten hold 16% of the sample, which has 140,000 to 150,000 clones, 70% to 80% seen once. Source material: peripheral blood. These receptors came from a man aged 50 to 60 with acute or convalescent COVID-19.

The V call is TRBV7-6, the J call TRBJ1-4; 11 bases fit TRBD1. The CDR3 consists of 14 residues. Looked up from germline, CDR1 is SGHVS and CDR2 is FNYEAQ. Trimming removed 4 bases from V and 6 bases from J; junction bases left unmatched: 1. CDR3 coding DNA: TGTGCCAGCAGCTCGGGACAGGGGGATGAAAAACTGTTTTTT. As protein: CASSSGQGDEKLFF.

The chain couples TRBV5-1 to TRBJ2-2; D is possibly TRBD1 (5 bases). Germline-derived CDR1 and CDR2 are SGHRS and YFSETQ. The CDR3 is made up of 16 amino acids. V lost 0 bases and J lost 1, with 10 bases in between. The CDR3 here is CASSLVSQGNTGELFF. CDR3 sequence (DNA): TGCGCCAGCAGCTTGGTAAGCCAGGGGAACACCGGGGAGCTGTTTTTT.

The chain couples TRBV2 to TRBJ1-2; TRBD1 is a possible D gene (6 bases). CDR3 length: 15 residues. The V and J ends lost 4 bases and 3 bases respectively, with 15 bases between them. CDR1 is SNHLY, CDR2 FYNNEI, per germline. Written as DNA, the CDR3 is TGTGCCAGCAGTGCACAGGGAACTGGAGACTATGGCTACACCTTC. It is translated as CASSAQGTGDYGYTF.

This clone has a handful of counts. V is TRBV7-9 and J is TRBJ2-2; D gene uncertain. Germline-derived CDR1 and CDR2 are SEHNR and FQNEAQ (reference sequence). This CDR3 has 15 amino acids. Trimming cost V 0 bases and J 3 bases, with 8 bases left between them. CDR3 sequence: CASSLAGLYTGELFF. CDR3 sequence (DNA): TGTGCCAGCAGCTTAGCGGGCCTTTACACCGGGGAGCTGTTTTTT.

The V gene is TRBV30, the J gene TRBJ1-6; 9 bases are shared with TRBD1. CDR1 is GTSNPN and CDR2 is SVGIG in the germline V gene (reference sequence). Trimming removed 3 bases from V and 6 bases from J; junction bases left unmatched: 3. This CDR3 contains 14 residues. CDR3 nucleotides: TGTGCCTGGAGCGGGACAGGGATTAATTCACCCCTCCACTTT. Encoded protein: CAWSGTGINSPLHF.

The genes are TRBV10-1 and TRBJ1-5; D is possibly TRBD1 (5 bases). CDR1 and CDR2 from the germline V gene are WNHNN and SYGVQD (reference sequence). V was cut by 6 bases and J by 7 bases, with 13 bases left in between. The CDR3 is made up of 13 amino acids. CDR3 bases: TGCGCCAGCAGCAGGGAATCCGGGCAGCCCCAGCATTTT. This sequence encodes CASSRESGQPQHF.

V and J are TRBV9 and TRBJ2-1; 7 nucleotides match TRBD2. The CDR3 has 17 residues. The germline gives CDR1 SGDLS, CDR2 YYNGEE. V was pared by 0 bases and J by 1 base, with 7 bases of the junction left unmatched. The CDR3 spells CASSVEPSGGSYNEQFF. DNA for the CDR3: TGTGCCAGCAGCGTAGAGCCCTCGGGGGGATCCTACAATGAGCAGTTCTTC.